This T cell receptor beta chain stems from a study of regulatory T cells in long-lasting Graves disease. Specified time point: newly diagnosed GD, antithyroid drugs for less than 3 months. Isolated PBMC RNA provided the starting material for the TCR library. This clonotype was seen more than once but under ten times. iRepertoire HTBI primers and Arm-PCR of CDR3 regions built TCR beta libraries. TCRdb independently ran MiXCR on the multiplex PCR reads; one entry per CDR3 protein. This table has hundreds of thousands of distinct CDR3 sequences, more than 15% appearing once. The junction had 12 bases not matched to a gene; V was cut back by 4 bases and J by 1 base. CDR3 size: 17 residues. The germline CDR1 and CDR2 sequences are MNHEY and SVGAGI. A further study also used this sample, focusing on T cells in Graves' hyperthyroidism and ophthalmopathy.

The V and J genes are TRBV6-5 and TRBJ1-1; TRBD1 matches 7 bases. This receptor was identified in a woman aged 35 to 60 with Graves disease. The specimen was peripheral blood mononuclear cells (PBMCs), collected at new diagnosis, from a patient treated with antithyroid drugs. The CDR3 sequence is CASSSPKSNRGNTEAFF. DNA of the CDR3: TGTGCCAGCAGTTCCCCCAAATCAAACAGGGGGAACACTGAAGCTTTCTTT.